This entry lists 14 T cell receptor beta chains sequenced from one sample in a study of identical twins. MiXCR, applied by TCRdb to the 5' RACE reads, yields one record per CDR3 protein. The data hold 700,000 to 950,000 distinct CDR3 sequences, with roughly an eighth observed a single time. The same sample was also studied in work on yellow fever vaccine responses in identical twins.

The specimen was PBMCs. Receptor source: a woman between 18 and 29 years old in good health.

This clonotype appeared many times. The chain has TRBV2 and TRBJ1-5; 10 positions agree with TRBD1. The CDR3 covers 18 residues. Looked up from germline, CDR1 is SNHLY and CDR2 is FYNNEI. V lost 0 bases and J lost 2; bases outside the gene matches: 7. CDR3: CASSEARTGGLGNQPQHF. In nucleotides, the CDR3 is TGTGCCAGCAGTGAAGCAAGGACAGGGGGTTTGGGCAATCAGCCCCAGCATTTT.

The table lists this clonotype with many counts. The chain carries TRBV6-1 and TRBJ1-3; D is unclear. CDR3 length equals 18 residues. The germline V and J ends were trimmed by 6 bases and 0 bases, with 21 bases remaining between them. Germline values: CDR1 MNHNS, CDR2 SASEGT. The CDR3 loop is CASRNSANPAFSGNTIYF. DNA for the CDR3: TGTGCCAGCAGGAACTCAGCGAATCCGGCGTTCTCTGGAAACACCATATATTTT.

This chain's CDR3 is CSASVGETQYF. The CDR3 region has the DNA TGCAGCGCTAGCGTTGGGGAGACCCAGTACTTC. V gene TRBV29-1 combines with J gene TRBJ2-5, with D maybe TRBD2 (6 bases). Trimming cost V 7 bases and J 5 bases, with 11 bases left between them. The germline V gene has CDR1 SQVTM and CDR2 ANQGSEA. The CDR3 length is 11 residues.

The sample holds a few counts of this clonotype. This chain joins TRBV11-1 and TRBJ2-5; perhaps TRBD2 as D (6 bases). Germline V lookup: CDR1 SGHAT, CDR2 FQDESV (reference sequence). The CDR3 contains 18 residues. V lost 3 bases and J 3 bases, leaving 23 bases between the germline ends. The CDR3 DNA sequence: TGTGCCAGCAGCTTCCTTTCGGCTGGTACCGGGGGTAAAGAGACCCAGTACTTC. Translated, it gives CASSFLSAGTGGKETQYF.

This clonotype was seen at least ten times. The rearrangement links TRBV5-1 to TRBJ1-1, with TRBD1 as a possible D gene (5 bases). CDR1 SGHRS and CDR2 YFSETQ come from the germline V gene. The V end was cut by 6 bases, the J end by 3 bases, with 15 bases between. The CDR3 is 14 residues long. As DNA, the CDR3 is TGCGCCAGCAACCGAAGAGGGGAGGACACTGAAGCTTTCTTT. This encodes CASNRRGEDTEAFF.

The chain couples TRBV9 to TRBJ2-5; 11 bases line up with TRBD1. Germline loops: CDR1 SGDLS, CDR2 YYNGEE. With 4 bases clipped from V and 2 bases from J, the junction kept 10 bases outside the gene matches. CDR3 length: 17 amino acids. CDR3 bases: TGTGCCAGCAGCCCCGGGACAGGGGGATTTCGGCAAGAGACCCAGTACTTC. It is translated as CASSPGTGGFRQETQYF.

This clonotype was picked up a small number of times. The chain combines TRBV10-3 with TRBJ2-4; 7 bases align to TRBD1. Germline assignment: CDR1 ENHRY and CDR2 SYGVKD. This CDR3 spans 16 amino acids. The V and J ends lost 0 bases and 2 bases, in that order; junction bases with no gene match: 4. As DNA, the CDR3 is TGTGCCATCAGTGAGTCACAGGGGTTGACCAAAAACATTCAGTACTTC. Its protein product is CAISESQGLTKNIQYF.

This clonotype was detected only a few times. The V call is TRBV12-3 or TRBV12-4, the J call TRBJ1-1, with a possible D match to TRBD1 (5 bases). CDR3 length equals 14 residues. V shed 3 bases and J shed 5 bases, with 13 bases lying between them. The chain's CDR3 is CASSFLPGGTEAFF. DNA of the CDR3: TGTGCCAGCAGTTTTCTTCCGGGGGGGACTGAAGCTTTCTTT.

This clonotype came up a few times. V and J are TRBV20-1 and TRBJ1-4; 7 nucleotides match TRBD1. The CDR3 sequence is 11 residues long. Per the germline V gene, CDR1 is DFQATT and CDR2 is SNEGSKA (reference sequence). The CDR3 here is CGGQTNEKLFF. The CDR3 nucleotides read TGCGGGGGACAGACTAATGAAAAACTGTTTTTT.

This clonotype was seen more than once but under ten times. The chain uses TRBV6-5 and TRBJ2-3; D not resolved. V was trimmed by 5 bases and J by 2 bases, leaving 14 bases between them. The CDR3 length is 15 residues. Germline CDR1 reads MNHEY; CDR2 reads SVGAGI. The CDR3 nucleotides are TGTGCCAGCAGTAACCAGCGTGGTTCCACAGATACGCAGTATTTT. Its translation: CASSNQRGSTDTQYF.

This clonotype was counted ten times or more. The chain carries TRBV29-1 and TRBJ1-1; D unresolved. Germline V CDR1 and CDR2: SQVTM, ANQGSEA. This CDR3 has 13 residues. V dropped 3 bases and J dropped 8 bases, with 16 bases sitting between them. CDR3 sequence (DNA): TGCAGCGTTGATCCAGGTGGGGATGCAGAAGCTTTCTTT. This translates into CSVDPGGDAEAFF.

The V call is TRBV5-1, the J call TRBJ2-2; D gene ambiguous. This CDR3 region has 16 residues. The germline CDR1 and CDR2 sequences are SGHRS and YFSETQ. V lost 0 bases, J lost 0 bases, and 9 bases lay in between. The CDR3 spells CASSLGYGTNTGELFF. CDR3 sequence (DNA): TGCGCCAGCAGCTTGGGATACGGTACGAACACCGGGGAGCTGTTTTTT.

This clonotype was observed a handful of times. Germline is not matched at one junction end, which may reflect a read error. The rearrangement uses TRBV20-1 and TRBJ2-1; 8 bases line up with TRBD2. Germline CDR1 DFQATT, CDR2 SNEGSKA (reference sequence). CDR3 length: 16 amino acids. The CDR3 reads CRAAKAGAVYYNEQFF. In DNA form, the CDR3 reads TGCCGTGCTGCAAAAGCGGGAGCGGTATACTACAATGAGCAGTTCTTC.

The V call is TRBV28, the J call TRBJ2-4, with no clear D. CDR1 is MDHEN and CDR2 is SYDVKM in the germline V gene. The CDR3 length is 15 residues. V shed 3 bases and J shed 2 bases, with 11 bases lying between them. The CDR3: CASSFVQRSKNIQYF. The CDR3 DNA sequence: TGTGCCAGCAGTTTCGTACAGAGATCCAAAAACATTCAGTACTTC.